The 15 T cell receptor beta chains below were found in one sample sequenced in a study of T cells in Graves' hyperthyroidism and ophthalmopathy. Amplification of TCR beta CDR3 regions was performed using RNA transcripts as template. The HTBI primer set was used in a first-round RT-PCR of the TCR CDR3. TCRdb reprocessed the multiplex PCR reads with MiXCR, giving one entry per CDR3 protein. This sample yields a few hundred thousand distinct CDR3 sequences, of which about a sixth are seen a single time; around 30% belongs to the top ten. Sequencing was performed on blood. The source of these receptors is a woman aged 18-29 years with Graves' hyperthyroidism that later progressed to Graves' ophthalmopathy.

This clonotype was recorded at least ten times. The chain uses TRBV28 and TRBJ2-4, with TRBD2 matching 8 bases. The CDR3 sequence is 15 residues long. The germline CDR1 and CDR2 sequences are MDHEN and SYDVKM. Unmatched junction bases numbered 4, after V lost 1 base and J lost 5 bases. In nucleotides, the CDR3 is TGTGCCAGCAGTTTATTCGCGGGAGGCCAAAACATTCAGTACTTC. It is translated as CASSLFAGGQNIQYF.

This clonotype occurred a few times. The V and J genes are TRBV27 and TRBJ1-2, with a weak D call TRBD1 (5 bases). Per the germline V gene, CDR1 is MNHEY and CDR2 is SMNVEV (reference sequence). V shed 2 bases and J shed 2 bases, with 15 bases lying between them. The CDR3 runs 16 residues. In nucleotides, the CDR3 is TGTGCCAGCAGTTTAGTGGGGGGAATACCCAACTATGGCTACACCTTC. Protein sequence: CASSLVGGIPNYGYTF.

The rearrangement links TRBV14 to TRBJ2-1, with D perhaps TRBD2 (6 bases). The germline CDR1 and CDR2 sequences are SGHDN and FVKESK. Trimming took 1 base from V and 6 from J, leaving 13 bases between them. CDR3 length: 15 amino acids. DNA for the CDR3: TGTGCCAGCAGCCAAGTGATCGGGAGAAGCAATGAGCAGTTCTTC. Translation: CASSQVIGRSNEQFF.

The chain employs TRBV29-1 and TRBJ2-1; TRBD1 matches 8 bases. V trimming: 7 bases; J trimming: 4 bases; junction bases outside the gene matches: 9. Germline V gene sequence: CDR1 SQVTM, CDR2 ANQGSEA. The CDR3 has 14 residues. CDR3 nucleotides: TGCAGCGGTATCCGGGACAGGCTATACAATGAGCAGTTCTTC. It specifies CSGIRDRLYNEQFF.

The genes are TRBV4-2 and TRBJ2-7; D is unclear. From germline, CDR1 is LGHNA and CDR2 YNFKEQ. V was trimmed by 6 bases and J by 0 bases, leaving 9 bases between them. CDR3 length: 13 residues. The CDR3, as DNA: TGTGCCAGCAGGAACCTGGCCTCCTACGAGCAGTACTTC. This codes for CASRNLASYEQYF.

In this sample, this clonotype turned up many times. J is TRBJ1-2 and V is TRBV28; tentatively, D is TRBD1 (6 bases). This CDR3 is built from 18 residues. V lost 2 bases to trimming and J lost 1 base, with 20 bases between them. The germline V gene has CDR1 MDHEN and CDR2 SYDVKM. The CDR3 DNA reads TGTGCCAGCAGTTTAGGCAGAAAGCAGGGGAGACTTAACTATGGCTACACCTTC. It yields the protein CASSLGRKQGRLNYGYTF.

The sample holds many counts of this clonotype. The CDR3 DNA reads TGCAGTGCTAGATGGCTAGCGGGAGTGGGAGATACGCAGTATTTT. Amino acid sequence: CSARWLAGVGDTQYF. This chain connects TRBV20-1 to TRBJ2-3, with 10 bases lining up with TRBD2. CDR1 is DFQATT and CDR2 is SNEGSKA in the germline V gene (reference sequence). The V and J ends lost 2 bases and 5 bases, in that order; junction bases with no gene match: 7. This CDR3 region has 15 residues.

In its sample, this clonotype was seen many times. CDR3 in amino acids: CASSLGGLAGSETQYF. CDR3 nucleotide sequence: TGTGCCAGCAGCTTAGGGGGACTAGCGGGATCGGAGACCCAGTACTTC. This chain links TRBV7-9 with TRBJ2-5, with TRBD2 matching 13 bases. Germline V lookup: CDR1 SEHNR, CDR2 FQNEAQ (reference sequence). The CDR3 length is 16 residues. Trimming cost V 1 base and J 5 bases; bases outside gene matches: 4.

Note on this clonotype: A junction end diverges from the germline sequence, so it may reflect a read error. The chain recombines TRBV4-2 with TRBJ2-1; 7 bases align to TRBD2. The CDR3 is made up of 16 amino acids. CDR1 and CDR2 (germline): LGHNA, YNFKEQ. In DNA form, the CDR3 reads TGTGCCAACAGCCAAGGAAGCGGGAACTCCCCCGGTGAGCAGTTCTTC. This gives the protein CANSQGSGNSPGEQFF.

This clonotype was observed a single time. The chain links TRBV6-5 to TRBJ2-5; tentative D call: TRBD2 (6 bases). The V end lost 5 bases, the J end lost 3 bases, and 10 bases lay between the germline ends. The CDR3 extends over 13 amino acids. CDR1 MNHEY and CDR2 SVGAGI come from the germline V gene. The CDR3 loop is CASSHGLKETQYF. The CDR3 DNA sequence: TGTGCCAGCAGTCACGGACTAAAAGAGACCCAGTACTTC.

This clonotype was observed at least ten times. The chain combines TRBV20-1 with TRBJ2-1, with 12 bases aligning to TRBD2. Germline V lookup: CDR1 DFQATT, CDR2 SNEGSKA (reference sequence). Trimming at V came to 7 bases and at J to 5 bases, leaving 6 bases not matched to a gene. The CDR3 consists of 14 residues. DNA for the CDR3: TGCAGTGAGGCGAGACTAGCGGGGGACAATGAGCAGTTCTTC. Protein sequence: CSEARLAGDNEQFF.

This clonotype was counted at least ten times. This sequence joins TRBV20-1 and TRBJ1-1; no clear D gene. The CDR3 runs 12 residues. V was cut by 3 bases and J by 0 bases, with 5 bases left in between. From germline, CDR1 is DFQATT and CDR2 SNEGSKA (reference sequence). CDR3 sequence: CSASILNTEAFF. In nucleotides, the CDR3 is TGCAGTGCTAGCATCCTGAACACTGAAGCTTTCTTT.

About this clonotype itself: At one end, the junction sequence differs from germline, possibly due to a read error. This chain uses TRBV7-7 with TRBJ2-7, with 11 positions matching TRBD2. This CDR3 comprises 15 residues. Germline V lookup: CDR1 SSHAT, CDR2 FNYEAQ (reference sequence). The CDR3 is CASSTGTSGSHEQYF. Written as DNA, the CDR3 is TGTGCTAGCAGCACCGGGACTAGCGGCTCCCACGAGCAGTACTTC.

This clonotype was observed a handful of times. The rearrangement links TRBV24-1 to TRBJ2-7; D is uncertain. The CDR3 extends over 12 amino acids. V gave up 12 bases and J gave up 2 bases, with 13 bases separating them. The germline V gene encodes CDR1 KGHDR and CDR2 SFDVKD. The chain's CDR3 is CAPLHNPYEQYF. In DNA, the CDR3 is TGTGCCCCTCTGCATAACCCCTACGAGCAGTACTTC.

This clonotype was seen repeatedly, ten times or more. The chain is built from TRBV20-1 and TRBJ1-5, with 11 bases that match TRBD1. Per the germline V gene, CDR1 is DFQATT and CDR2 is SNEGSKA (reference sequence). The junction had 6 bases not matched to a gene; V was cut back by 4 bases and J by 4 bases. The CDR3 has 15 residues. The CDR3, as DNA: TGCAGTGCTAATGCCGGGACAGGGGGGAATCAGCCCCAGCATTTT. Protein product: CSANAGTGGNQPQHF.